This record looks at one TCR beta chain sequence and its context. Using immunoSEQ multiplex PCR, the repertoire was profiled, and TCRdb retains in-frame clones only, with some absent. The table records more than 90,000 clones, about 95% of them present only once. The entry originates in a study of technical replicates of blood from a handful of donors. CDR1 SEHNR and CDR2 FQNEAQ come from the germline V gene (reference sequence). Between the trimmed V and J ends, which lost 3 bases and 5 bases, there was a span of 7 bases. CDR3 length: 12 amino acids. This sequence joins TRBV7-9 and TRBJ1-1; D gene uncertain. Sequenced material: T cells isolated from PBMCs. This sequence originates from a human donor in good health. This CDR3 is CASSFHETEAFF. CDR3 DNA sequence: TGTGCCAGCAGCTTTCACGAGACTGAAGCTTTCTTT.